These 12 T cell receptor beta chains originate from one sample sequenced in a study of Ad26.COV2.S vaccination and SARS-CoV-2 variants. Here immunoSEQ multiplex PCR was the method, and the copy in TCRdb shows in-frame clones only, minus some. This table has around 300,000 clones, 85% to 90% appearing once. Specified treatment: about 20 received Ad26.COV2.S at low or high dose, single or two shots; 5 received placebo; per-sample allocation not given. The samples date from day 63 after the first vaccine or placebo injection. Sequencing was performed on peripheral blood, taken in a trial of Ad26.COV2.S vaccine versus placebo. These receptors were obtained from a person between 18 and 65 years old who received the Ad26.COV2.S COVID-19 vaccine or a placebo.

CDR3 sequence reads: CASSLALTPYNEQFF. The CDR3 nucleotides read TGTGCCAGCAGCTTAGCACTAACCCCCTACAATGAGCAGTTCTTC. J is TRBJ2-1 and V is TRBV7-9; D not resolved. V lost 0 bases, J lost 2 bases, and 8 bases lay in between. This CDR3 comprises 15 residues. Germline CDR1 reads SEHNR; CDR2 reads FQNEAQ (reference sequence).

This chain connects TRBV28 to TRBJ1-2; tentatively, D is TRBD1 (6 bases). CDR1 and CDR2 from the germline V gene are MDHEN and SYDVKM. CDR3 size: 15 residues. Trimming shortened V by 7 bases and J by 2 bases, and 17 bases separated the two germline ends. The DNA of the CDR3 is TGTGCCAGCAAGGGGGTCCAGGTACCGAACTATGGCTACACCTTC. It specifies CASKGVQVPNYGYTF.

The chain recombines TRBV6-5 with TRBJ1-3; D unclear. The length of the CDR3 is 14 residues. Germline loops: CDR1 MNHEY, CDR2 SVGAGI. Trimming shortened V by 0 bases and J by 6 bases, and 9 bases separated the two germline ends. The CDR3 reads CASSYSAAVNTIYF. Here the CDR3 DNA reads TGTGCCAGCAGTTACTCGGCGGCAGTAAACACCATATATTTT.

The J gene is TRBJ2-7, the V gene TRBV10-3; 10 bases map to TRBD2. V dropped 0 bases and J dropped 2; count of bases not matched to a gene: 1. The CDR3 has 15 residues. The germline gives CDR1 ENHRY, CDR2 SYGVKD. The DNA for the CDR3 is TGTGCCATCAGTGAGTCAAGCGGGAGGGCCTACGAGCAGTACTTC. This sequence encodes CAISESSGRAYEQYF.

This clone was recorded a few times. The J gene is TRBJ1-2, the V gene TRBV18; TRBD1 agrees at 8 bases. The CDR3 has 16 amino acids. V lost 3 bases, J lost 2 bases, and 8 bases stayed unmatched. CDR1 KGHSH and CDR2 LQKENI come from the germline V gene. Here the CDR3 reads CASSPGQGRTNYGYTF. DNA for the CDR3: TGTGCCAGCTCACCCGGACAGGGCCGAACAAACTATGGCTACACCTTC.

This chain connects TRBV5-5 to TRBJ1-1; TRBD1 matches at 7 bases. Germline CDR1 is SGHKS and CDR2 is YYEKEE (reference sequence). Trimming took 2 bases from V and 0 from J; bases not matched to a gene: 10. The CDR3 is 17 residues long. CDR3 in amino acids: CASSFQGQSTLNTEAFF. CDR3 nucleotide sequence: TGTGCCAGCAGCTTCCAGGGACAGTCAACTTTGAACACTGAAGCTTTCTTT.

The chain combines TRBV5-5 with TRBJ2-5; the D gene could be TRBD1 or TRBD2 (5 bases each). Germline assignment: CDR1 SGHKS and CDR2 YYEKEE (reference sequence). The CDR3 has 15 residues. The V end lost 4 bases, the J end lost 1 base, and 14 bases lay between the germline ends. CDR3 residues: CASSMTGTPQETQYF. CDR3 coding DNA: TGTGCCAGCAGCATGACCGGGACCCCCCAAGAGACCCAGTACTTC.

The chain uses TRBV27 and TRBJ1-1; TRBD1 aligns across 9 bases. V gave up 5 bases and J gave up 0 bases; unmatched junction bases: 4. The CDR3 has 15 amino acids. CDR1 and CDR2 (germline): MNHEY, SMNVEV (reference sequence). The CDR3 region is CASSTGQGLNTEAFF. CDR3 bases: TGTGCCAGCAGTACGGGACAGGGACTGAACACTGAAGCTTTCTTT.

V gene TRBV2 combines with J gene TRBJ2-4, with 7 bases matching TRBD1. V dropped 6 bases and J dropped 3; count of bases not matched to a gene: 11. This CDR3 is built from 16 residues. The germline CDR1 and CDR2 sequences are SNHLY and FYNNEI. The CDR3 DNA is TGTGCCAGCAGAGTTGACAGGGTTTTAGTCAAAAACATTCAGTACTTC. Translating it yields CASRVDRVLVKNIQYF.

The chain is built from TRBV27 and TRBJ1-2; a weak D match, TRBD1 (5 bases). The V and J ends lost 6 bases and 8 bases respectively, with 13 bases between them. The CDR3 totals 12 residues. From germline, CDR1 is MNHEY and CDR2 SMNVEV (reference sequence). Written as DNA, the CDR3 is TGTGCCAGCAGCCGGGCAGGGCACGGCTACACCTTC. Its protein product is CASSRAGHGYTF.

The chain is built from TRBV6-4 and TRBJ2-1; D not resolved. Looked up from germline, CDR1 is MRHNA and CDR2 is SNTAGT. The CDR3 consists of 14 residues. The germline V and J ends were trimmed by 3 bases and 5 bases, with 11 bases remaining between them. DNA for the CDR3: TGTGCCAGCAGTGAAACCAACGCCCACAATGAGCAGTTCTTC. It translates to CASSETNAHNEQFF.

The chain has TRBV18 and TRBJ1-5; D call uncertain. This CDR3 comprises 18 residues. With 2 bases removed from V and 4 bases from J, the gap between germline ends came to 21 bases. In germline, CDR1 is KGHSH, CDR2 LQKENI. The CDR3 reads CASSPSAVRKGGNQPQHF. The CDR3 region has the DNA TGTGCCAGCTCACCATCTGCGGTCCGGAAAGGCGGTAATCAGCCCCAGCATTTT.